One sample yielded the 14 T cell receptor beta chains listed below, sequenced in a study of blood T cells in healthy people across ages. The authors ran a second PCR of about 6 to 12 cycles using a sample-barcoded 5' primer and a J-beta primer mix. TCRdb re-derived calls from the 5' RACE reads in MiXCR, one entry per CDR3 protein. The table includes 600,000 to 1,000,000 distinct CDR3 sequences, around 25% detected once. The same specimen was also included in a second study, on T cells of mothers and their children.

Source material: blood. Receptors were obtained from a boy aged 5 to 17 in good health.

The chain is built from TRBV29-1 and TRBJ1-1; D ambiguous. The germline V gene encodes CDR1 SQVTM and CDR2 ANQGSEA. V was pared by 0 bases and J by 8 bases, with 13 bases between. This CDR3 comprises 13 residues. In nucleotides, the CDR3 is TGCAGCGTTGAAGATCTAGACCTGCTGGAAGCTTTCTTT. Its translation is CSVEDLDLLEAFF.

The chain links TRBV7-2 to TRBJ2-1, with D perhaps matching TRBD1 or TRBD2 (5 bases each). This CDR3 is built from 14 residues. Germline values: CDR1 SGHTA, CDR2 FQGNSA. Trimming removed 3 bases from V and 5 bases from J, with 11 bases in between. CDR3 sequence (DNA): TGTGCCAGCAGCTTCGGGACGCCCAACAATGAGCAGTTCTTC. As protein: CASSFGTPNNEQFF.

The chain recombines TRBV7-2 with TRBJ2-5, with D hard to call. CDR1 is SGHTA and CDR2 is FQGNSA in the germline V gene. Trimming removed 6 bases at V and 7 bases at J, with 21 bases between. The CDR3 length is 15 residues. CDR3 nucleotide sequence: TGTGCCAGCAGTGAAACCCCGCCGGGTTCGGGGACCCAGTACTTC. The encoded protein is CASSETPPGSGTQYF.

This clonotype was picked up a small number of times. The CDR3 here is CASSYSPGTEKLFF. CDR3 nucleotides: TGTGCCAGCAGTTACTCGCCGGGGACGGAAAAACTGTTTTTT. The chain combines TRBV6-5 with TRBJ1-4, with D maybe TRBD1 (5 bases). Germline V gene sequence: CDR1 MNHEY, CDR2 SVGAGI. This CDR3 region has 14 residues. The V end was cut by 0 bases, the J end by 8 bases, with 10 bases between.

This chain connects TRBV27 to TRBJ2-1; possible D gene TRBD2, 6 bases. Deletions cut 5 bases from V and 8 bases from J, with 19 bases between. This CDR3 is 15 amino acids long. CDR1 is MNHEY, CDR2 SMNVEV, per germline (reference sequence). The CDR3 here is CASSPRGPSIYEQFF. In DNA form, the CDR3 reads TGTGCCAGCAGTCCGCGGGGCCCTTCTATCTATGAGCAGTTCTTC.

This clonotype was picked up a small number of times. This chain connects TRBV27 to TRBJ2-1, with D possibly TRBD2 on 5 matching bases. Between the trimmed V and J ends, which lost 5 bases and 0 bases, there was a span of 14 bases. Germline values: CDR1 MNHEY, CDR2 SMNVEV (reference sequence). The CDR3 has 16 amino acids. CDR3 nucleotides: TGTGCCAGCAGTCCCACTAGTTTTGGCTCCTACAATGAGCAGTTCTTC. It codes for CASSPTSFGSYNEQFF.

The DNA for the CDR3 is TGTGCCAGCAGCTTAATTCTGGGCCTCACAGATACGCAGTATTTT. Protein product: CASSLILGLTDTQYF. The V call is TRBV11-2, the J call TRBJ2-3; no clear D gene. CDR1 and CDR2 (germline): SGHAT, FQNNGV. The CDR3 extends over 15 amino acids. Trimming stripped 2 bases from V and 2 bases from J, with 11 bases between.

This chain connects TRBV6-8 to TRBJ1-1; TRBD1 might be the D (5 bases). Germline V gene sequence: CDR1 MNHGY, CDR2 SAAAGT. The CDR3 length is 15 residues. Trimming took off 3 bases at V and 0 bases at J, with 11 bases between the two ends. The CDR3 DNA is TGTGCCAGCAGTTATCAGGGTAGCTTGAACACTGAAGCTTTCTTT. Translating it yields CASSYQGSLNTEAFF.

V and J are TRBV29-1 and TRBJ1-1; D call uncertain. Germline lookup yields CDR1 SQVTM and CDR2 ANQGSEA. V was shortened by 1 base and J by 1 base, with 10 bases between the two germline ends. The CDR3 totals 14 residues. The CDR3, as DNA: TGCAGCGTTGAAGGGGTGGAGGGGAACACTGAAGCTTTCTTT. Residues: CSVEGVEGNTEAFF.

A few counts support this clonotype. This CDR3 is CASSFWQGDEKLFF. The CDR3 DNA sequence: TGTGCCAGCAGCTTTTGGCAGGGAGATGAAAAACTGTTTTTT. The chain has TRBV5-6 and TRBJ1-4, with a possible D match to TRBD1 (5 bases). The V end was cut by 2 bases, the J end by 6 bases, with 11 bases between. The CDR3 runs 14 residues. Germline values: CDR1 SGHDT, CDR2 YYEEEE. The full variable domain, completed using reference TRBV5-6 and TRBJ1-4, is DAGVTQSPTHLIKTRGQQVTLRCSPKSGHDTVSWYQQALGQGPQFIFQYYEEEERQRGNFPDRFSGHQFPNYSSELNVNALLLGDSALYLCASSFWQGDEKLFFGSGTQLSVL.

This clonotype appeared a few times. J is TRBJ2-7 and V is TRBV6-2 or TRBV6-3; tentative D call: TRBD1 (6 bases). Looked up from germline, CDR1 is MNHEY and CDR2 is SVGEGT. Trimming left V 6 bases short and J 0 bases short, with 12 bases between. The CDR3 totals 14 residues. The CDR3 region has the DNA TGTGCCAGCAGGTGGGACACCAGCTCCTACGAGCAGTACTTC. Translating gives CASRWDTSSYEQYF.

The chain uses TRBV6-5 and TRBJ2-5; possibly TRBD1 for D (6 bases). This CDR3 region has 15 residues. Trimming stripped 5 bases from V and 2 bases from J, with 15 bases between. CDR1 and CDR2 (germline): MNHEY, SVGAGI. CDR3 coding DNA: TGTGCCAGCAGTCCGACGAGACAGGAGCAAGAGACCCAGTACTTC. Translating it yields CASSPTRQEQETQYF.

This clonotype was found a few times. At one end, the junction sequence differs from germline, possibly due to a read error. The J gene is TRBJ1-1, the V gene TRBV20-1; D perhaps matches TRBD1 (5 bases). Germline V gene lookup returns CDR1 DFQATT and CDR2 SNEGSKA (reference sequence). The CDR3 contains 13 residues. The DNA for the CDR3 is TGCAGTGCTTGGGAGGGGTTGAACACTGAACCTTTCTTT. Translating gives CSAWEGLNTEPFF.

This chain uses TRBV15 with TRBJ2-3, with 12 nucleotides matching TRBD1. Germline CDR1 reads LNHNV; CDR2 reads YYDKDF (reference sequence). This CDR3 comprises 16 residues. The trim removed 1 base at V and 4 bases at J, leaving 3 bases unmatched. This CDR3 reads CATSRGDRGPADTQYF. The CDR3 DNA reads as TGTGCCACCAGCAGAGGGGACAGGGGGCCCGCAGATACGCAGTATTTT.